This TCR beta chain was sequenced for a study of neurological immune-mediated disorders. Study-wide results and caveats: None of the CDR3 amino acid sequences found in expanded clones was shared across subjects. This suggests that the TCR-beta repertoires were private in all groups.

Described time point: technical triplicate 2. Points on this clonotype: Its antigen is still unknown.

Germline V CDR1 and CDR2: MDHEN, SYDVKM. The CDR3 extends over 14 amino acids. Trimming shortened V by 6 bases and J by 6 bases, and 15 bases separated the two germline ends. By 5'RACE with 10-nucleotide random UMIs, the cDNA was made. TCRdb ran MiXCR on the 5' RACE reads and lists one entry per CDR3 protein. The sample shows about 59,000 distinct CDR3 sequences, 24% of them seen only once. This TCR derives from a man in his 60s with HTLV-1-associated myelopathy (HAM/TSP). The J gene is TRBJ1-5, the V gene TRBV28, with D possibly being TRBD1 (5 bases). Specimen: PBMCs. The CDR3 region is CASSPLGAGQPQHF. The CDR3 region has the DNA TGTGCCAGCAGCCCCCTAGGGGCTGGTCAGCCCCAGCATTTT.